These 12 T cell receptor beta chains were all obtained from the same sample, sequenced in a study of blood T cell repertoires in COVID-19. Some clones are missing from TCRdb's copy, which holds only in-frame ones; the method was immunoSEQ multiplex PCR. The sample gives around 230,000 clones, over 70% of which show up once; roughly 27% is in the top ten. Sample: peripheral blood. These receptors came from a man aged 35 to 55 with acute or convalescent COVID-19.

The chain employs TRBV7-9 and TRBJ1-1; 7 bases are a match to TRBD1. Germline-derived CDR1 and CDR2 are SEHNR and FQNEAQ (reference sequence). After removal of 4 bases from V and 2 bases from J, the junction contained 7 bases not matched to a gene. The CDR3 is 15 amino acids. DNA for the CDR3: TGTGCCAGCAGCTCCTGGGACAGACTAAACACTGAAGCTTTCTTT. This sequence encodes CASSSWDRLNTEAFF. Full variable domain (remainder filled in from reference TRBV7-9 and TRBJ1-1): DTGVSQNPRHKITKRGQNVTFRCDPISEHNRLYWYRQTLGQGPEFLTYFQNEAQLEKSRLLSDRFSAERPKGSFSTLEIQRTEQGDSAMYLCASSSWDRLNTEAFFGQGTRLTVV.

In its sample, this clone was seen a few times. CDR3 DNA: TGTGCCAGCAGGGACGGACAGGGATTAAACTATGGCTACACCTTC. Translating it yields CASRDGQGLNYGYTF. The V call is TRBV27, the J call TRBJ1-2; TRBD1 agrees at 8 bases. The CDR3 is 15 residues long. Losses at the gene ends were 6 bases for V and 2 bases for J; bases not matched to a gene: 8. Germline CDR1 is MNHEY and CDR2 is SMNVEV (reference sequence).

The V call is TRBV9, the J call TRBJ2-3; 10 nucleotides align to TRBD2. V lost 4 bases to trimming and J lost 4 bases; unmatched junction nucleotides: 6. The CDR3 extends over 15 amino acids. Germline V gene lookup returns CDR1 SGDLS and CDR2 YYNGEE. The CDR3 here is CASSPFTSGADTQYF. In DNA, the CDR3 is TGTGCCAGCAGCCCCTTCACTAGCGGGGCAGATACGCAGTATTTT. Full variable domain (missing parts from reference TRBV9 and TRBJ2-3): DSGVTQTPKHLITATGQRVTLRCSPRSGDLSVYWYQQSLDQGLQFLIQYYNGEERAKGNILERFSAQQFPDLHSELNLSSLELGDSALYFCASSPFTSGADTQYFGPGTRLTVL.

As concerns this clone: In the same sample, other DNA sequences code for this CDR3. This chain connects TRBV19 to TRBJ1-1; 7 bases line up with TRBD1. V lost 3 bases and J lost 3; bases outside the gene matches: 7. Germline V gene lookup returns CDR1 LNHDA and CDR2 SQIVND (reference sequence). This CDR3 region has 15 residues. As DNA, the CDR3 is TGTGCCAGTAGTATTCGAGGGGGCGCGGACACTGAAGCTTTCTTT. Translating gives CASSIRGGADTEAFF.

The chain carries TRBV18 and TRBJ2-1; D may be TRBD1 (6 bases). The germline gives CDR1 KGHSH, CDR2 LQKENI. The length of the CDR3 is 16 residues. Trimming took 4 bases from V and 4 from J, leaving 17 bases between them. The CDR3, as DNA: TGTGCCAGCTCACTTGGACAGCCGAGGAGATACAATGAGCAGTTCTTC. Translated: CASSLGQPRRYNEQFF. The variable domain in full, completed from reference TRBV18 and TRBJ2-1, reads NAGVMQNPRHLVRRRGQEARLRCSPMKGHSHVYWYRQLPEEGLKFMVYLQKENIIDESGMPKERFSAEFPKEGPSILRIQQVVRGDSAAYFCASSLGQPRRYNEQFFGPGTRLTVL.

The J gene is TRBJ2-1, the V gene TRBV7-9; the match to TRBD2 covers 11 bases. V lost 5 bases and J lost 9; bases outside the gene matches: 3. The CDR3 runs to 13 residues. Germline V CDR1 and CDR2: SEHNR, FQNEAQ (reference sequence). The CDR3 bases are TGTGCCAGCAGCCGAGGGACTAGCGGTGAGCAGTTCTTC. Protein sequence: CASSRGTSGEQFF.

This clone has only a few counts. The CDR3 loop is CAVEDLGNTIYF. The DNA of the CDR3 is TGTGCCGTAGAGGATCTTGGAAACACCATATATTTT. This sequence joins TRBV5-4 and TRBJ1-3; no reliable D call. Trimming removed 10 bases from V and 3 bases from J, with 11 bases in between. Germline CDR1 and CDR2: SGHNT and YYREEE (reference sequence). This CDR3 has 12 residues.

The chain uses TRBV18 and TRBJ2-1, with D perhaps TRBD2 (5 bases). V was pared by 3 bases and J by 8 bases, with 11 bases between. CDR1 KGHSH and CDR2 LQKENI come from the germline V gene. The CDR3 is made up of 13 amino acids. The CDR3 DNA follows: TGTGCCAGCTCACCTATTGAGGGAGATGAGCAGTTCTTC. Translating gives CASSPIEGDEQFF. Full variable domain (missing parts from reference TRBV18 and TRBJ2-1): NAGVMQNPRHLVRRRGQEARLRCSPMKGHSHVYWYRQLPEEGLKFMVYLQKENIIDESGMPKERFSAEFPKEGPSILRIQQVVRGDSAAYFCASSPIEGDEQFFGPGTRLTVL.

This chain uses TRBV7-2 with TRBJ2-1; D not certain. V was clipped by 2 bases and J by 8 bases, with 10 bases between them. Germline V gene data show CDR1 as SGHTA and CDR2 as FQGNSA. The CDR3 totals 13 residues. This CDR3 reads CASSLFGVDEQFF. The CDR3 DNA reads as TGTGCCAGCAGCTTATTCGGTGTGGATGAGCAGTTCTTC.

The rearrangement uses TRBV6-5 and TRBJ2-1; D is possibly TRBD2 (6 bases). V lost 0 bases to trimming and J lost 4 bases, with 10 bases between them. The CDR3 totals 15 residues. Germline V CDR1 and CDR2: MNHEY, SVGAGI. CDR3 sequence reads: CASSYSSRGYNEQFF. In nucleotides, the CDR3 is TGTGCCAGCAGTTACTCGTCGCGGGGTTACAATGAGCAGTTCTTC.

The V call is TRBV19, the J call TRBJ2-7, with D possibly matching TRBD2 (6 bases). V gave up 3 bases and J gave up 3 bases, with 12 bases separating them. The CDR3 is made up of 14 amino acids. Germline values: CDR1 LNHDA, CDR2 SQIVND (reference sequence). In nucleotides, the CDR3 is TGTGCCAGTAGTATCGTGTCGGACTACTACGAGCAGTACTTC. Translated: CASSIVSDYYEQYF.

The V and J genes are TRBV10-3 and TRBJ2-1; TRBD1 agrees at 9 bases. V lost 2 bases and J lost 0; bases outside the gene matches: 5. There are 17 residues in the CDR3. From germline, CDR1 is ENHRY and CDR2 SYGVKD. The DNA for the CDR3 is TGTGCCATCAGTGAGCCTACGGGACAGGGCTCCTACAATGAGCAGTTCTTC. It yields the protein CAISEPTGQGSYNEQFF.